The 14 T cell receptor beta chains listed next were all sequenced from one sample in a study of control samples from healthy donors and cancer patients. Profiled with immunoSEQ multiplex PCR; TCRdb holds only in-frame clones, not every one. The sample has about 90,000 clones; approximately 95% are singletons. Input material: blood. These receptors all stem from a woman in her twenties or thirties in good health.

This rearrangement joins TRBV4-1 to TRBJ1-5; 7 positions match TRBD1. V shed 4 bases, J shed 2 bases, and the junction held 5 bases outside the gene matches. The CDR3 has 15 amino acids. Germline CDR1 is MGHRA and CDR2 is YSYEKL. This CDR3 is CASSRQGKGNQPQHF. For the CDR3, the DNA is TGCGCCAGCAGCCGACAGGGCAAGGGCAATCAGCCCCAGCATTTT.

The CDR3 DNA sequence: TGTGCCAGTAGTCCGGGGACAGGGTGGTACGAGCAGTACTTC. It specifies CASSPGTGWYEQYF. V and J are TRBV19 and TRBJ2-7, with 9 positions matching TRBD1. Germline loops: CDR1 LNHDA, CDR2 SQIVND (reference sequence). With 5 bases clipped from V and 4 bases from J, the junction kept 6 bases outside the gene matches. The CDR3 is made up of 14 amino acids.

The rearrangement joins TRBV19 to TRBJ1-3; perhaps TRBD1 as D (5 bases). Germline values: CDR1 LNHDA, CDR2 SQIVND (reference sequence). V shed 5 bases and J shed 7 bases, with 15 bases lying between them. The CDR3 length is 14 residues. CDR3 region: CASSSPGHANTIYF. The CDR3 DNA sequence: TGTGCCAGTAGTTCTCCGGGGCATGCCAACACCATATATTTT.

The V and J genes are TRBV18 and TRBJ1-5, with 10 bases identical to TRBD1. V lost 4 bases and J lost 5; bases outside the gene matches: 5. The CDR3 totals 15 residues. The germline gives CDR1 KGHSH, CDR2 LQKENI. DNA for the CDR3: TGTGCCAGCTCACGCGGGACAGGGGTGGATCAGCCCCAGCATTTT. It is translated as CASSRGTGVDQPQHF.

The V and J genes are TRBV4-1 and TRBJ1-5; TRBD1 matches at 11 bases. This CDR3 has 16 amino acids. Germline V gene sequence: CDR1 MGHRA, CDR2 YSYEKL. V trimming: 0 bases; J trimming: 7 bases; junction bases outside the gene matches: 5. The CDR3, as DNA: TGCGCCAGCAGCCAAGATTGGACAGGGGGCCACCAGCCCCAGCATTTT. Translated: CASSQDWTGGHQPQHF.

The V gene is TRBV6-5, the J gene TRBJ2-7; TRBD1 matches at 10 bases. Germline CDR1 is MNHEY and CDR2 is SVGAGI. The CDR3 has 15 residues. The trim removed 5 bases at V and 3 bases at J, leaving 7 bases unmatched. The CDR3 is CASSLRQGASYEQYF. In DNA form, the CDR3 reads TGTGCCAGCAGTCTACGACAGGGGGCGAGCTACGAGCAGTACTTC.

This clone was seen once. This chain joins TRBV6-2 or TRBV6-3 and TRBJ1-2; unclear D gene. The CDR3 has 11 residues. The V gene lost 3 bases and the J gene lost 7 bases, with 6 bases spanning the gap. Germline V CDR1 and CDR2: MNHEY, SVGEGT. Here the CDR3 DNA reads TGTGCCAGCAGTTATGGAAGTGGCTACACCTTC. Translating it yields CASSYGSGYTF.

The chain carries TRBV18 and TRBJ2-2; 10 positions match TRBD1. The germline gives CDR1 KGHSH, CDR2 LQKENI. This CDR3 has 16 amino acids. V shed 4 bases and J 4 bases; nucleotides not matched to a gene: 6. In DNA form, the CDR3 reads TGTGCCAGCTCACTACGCGACAGGGGGCCCACCGGGGAGCTGTTTTTT. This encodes CASSLRDRGPTGELFF.

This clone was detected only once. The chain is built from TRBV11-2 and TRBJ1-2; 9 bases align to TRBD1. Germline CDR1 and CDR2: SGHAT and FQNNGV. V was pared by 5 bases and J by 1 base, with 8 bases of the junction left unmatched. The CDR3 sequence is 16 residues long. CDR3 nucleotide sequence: TGTGCCAGCAGCACCTCGACAGGGGGAATTAACTATGGCTACACCTTC. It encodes CASSTSTGGINYGYTF.

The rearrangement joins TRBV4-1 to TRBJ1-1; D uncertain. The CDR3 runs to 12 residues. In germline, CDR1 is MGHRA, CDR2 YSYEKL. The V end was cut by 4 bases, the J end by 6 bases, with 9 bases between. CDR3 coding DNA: TGCGCCAGCAGCCCGGTTGGGGCTGAAGCTTTCTTT. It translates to CASSPVGAEAFF.

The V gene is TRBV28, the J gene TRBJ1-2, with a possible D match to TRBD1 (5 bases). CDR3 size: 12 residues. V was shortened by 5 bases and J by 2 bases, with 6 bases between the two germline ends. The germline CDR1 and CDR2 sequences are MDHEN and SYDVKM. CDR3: CASSPGNYGYTF. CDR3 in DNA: TGTGCCAGCAGTCCAGGGAACTATGGCTACACCTTC.

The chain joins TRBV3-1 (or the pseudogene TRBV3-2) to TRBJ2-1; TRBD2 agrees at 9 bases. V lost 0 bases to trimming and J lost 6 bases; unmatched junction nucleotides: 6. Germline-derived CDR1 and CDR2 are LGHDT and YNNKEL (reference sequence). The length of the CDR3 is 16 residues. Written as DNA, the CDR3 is TGTGCCAGCAGCCAAGAGTGGCGGGAGGGCCCCAATGAGCAGTTCTTC. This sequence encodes CASSQEWREGPNEQFF.

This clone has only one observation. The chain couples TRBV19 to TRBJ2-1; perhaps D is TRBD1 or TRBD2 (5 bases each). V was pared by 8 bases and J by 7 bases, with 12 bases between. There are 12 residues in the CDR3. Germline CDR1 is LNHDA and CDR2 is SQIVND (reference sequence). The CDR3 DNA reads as TGTGCCAGTGTGGGGGATTCTAATGAGCAGTTCTTC. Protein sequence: CASVGDSNEQFF.

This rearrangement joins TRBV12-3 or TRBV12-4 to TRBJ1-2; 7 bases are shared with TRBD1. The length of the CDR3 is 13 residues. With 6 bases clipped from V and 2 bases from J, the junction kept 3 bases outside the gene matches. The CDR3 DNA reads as TGTGCCAGCAGCCCACAGGGGAACTATGGCTACACCTTC. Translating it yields CASSPQGNYGYTF.